These 8 T cell receptor beta chains came from one sample sequenced in a study of blood T cell repertoires in COVID-19. Only in-frame clones appear in the TCRdb table, and some are missing; sequencing was by immunoSEQ multiplex PCR. The repertoire has a few hundred thousand clones, about 85% of them found once; the top ten carry 0.7% to 0.9%. The material sequenced was peripheral blood. The receptors shown here come from a human donor with COVID-19, enrolled during active disease. The donor label of this sample is uncertain.

The chain uses TRBV5-5 and TRBJ2-7; 10 positions match TRBD1. Germline CDR1 and CDR2: SGHKS and YYEKEE (reference sequence). V trimming: 3 bases; J trimming: 4 bases; junction bases outside the gene matches: 7. The CDR3 sequence is 15 residues long. CDR3: CASSSDRGRGYEQYF. The CDR3 DNA reads TGTGCCAGCAGCTCCGACAGGGGGCGCGGGTACGAGCAGTACTTC.

This clone has only one observation. This chain's CDR3 is CASSLFIAGNTIYF. The DNA for the CDR3 is TGTGCCAGCAGCTTGTTCATAGCTGGAAACACCATATATTTT. The gene calls are TRBV5-6 and TRBJ1-3; D is unresolved. V gave up 1 base and J gave up 2 bases, with 7 bases separating them. Germline-derived CDR1 and CDR2 are SGHDT and YYEEEE. This CDR3 contains 14 residues. Full variable domain (rest looked up from reference TRBV5-6 and TRBJ1-3): DAGVTQSPTHLIKTRGQQVTLRCSPKSGHDTVSWYQQALGQGPQFIFQYYEEEERQRGNFPDRFSGHQFPNYSSELNVNALLLGDSALYLCASSLFIAGNTIYFGEGSWLTVV.

V and J are TRBV7-8 and TRBJ2-1, with 10 bases matching TRBD1. With 3 bases clipped from V and 5 bases from J, the junction kept 4 bases outside the gene matches. CDR1 is SGHVS and CDR2 is FQNEAQ in the germline V gene. The CDR3 runs 15 residues. This CDR3 is CASSFRQGADNEQFF. Written as DNA, the CDR3 is TGTGCCAGCAGCTTTCGACAGGGGGCAGACAATGAGCAGTTCTTC.

V usage is TRBV29-1 and J usage is TRBJ2-1; TRBD2 is a possible D gene (6 bases). V was shortened by 4 bases and J by 5 bases, with 12 bases between the two germline ends. The CDR3 is made up of 13 amino acids. CDR1 and CDR2 from the germline V gene are SQVTM and ANQGSEA. The chain's CDR3 is CSVGTTYDNEQFF. In nucleotides, the CDR3 is TGCAGCGTTGGGACTACCTACGACAATGAGCAGTTCTTC.

The chain links TRBV7-9 to TRBJ1-2; the D is unclear. Germline V gene data show CDR1 as SEHNR and CDR2 as FQNEAQ (reference sequence). V shed 7 bases and J shed 3 bases, with 12 bases lying between them. This CDR3 region has 13 residues. CDR3 bases: TGTGCCAGCACGTCGCAGGACTACTATGGCTACACCTTC. Translating it yields CASTSQDYYGYTF.

This chain joins TRBV28 and TRBJ2-1; 9 bases fit TRBD2. Looked up from germline, CDR1 is MDHEN and CDR2 is SYDVKM. V lost 3 bases and J lost 1; bases outside the gene matches: 10. The CDR3 contains 18 residues. The CDR3 loop is CASSFPSTSGNSYNEQFF. The CDR3 DNA sequence: TGTGCCAGCAGTTTCCCTTCGACTAGCGGAAATTCCTACAATGAGCAGTTCTTC.

The chain's CDR3 is CASSSLREGGSLGAFF. The DNA for the CDR3 is TGTGCCAGCTCATCACTTAGGGAGGGCGGGTCCCTCGGAGCTTTCTTT. J is TRBJ1-1 and V is TRBV18; D unresolved. The V end lost 5 bases, the J end lost 10 bases, and 26 bases lay between the germline ends. Germline values: CDR1 KGHSH, CDR2 LQKENI. The CDR3 has 16 amino acids.

The rearrangement links TRBV5-6 to TRBJ2-7; 12 bases fit TRBD1. This CDR3 is 16 amino acids long. Germline V gene lookup returns CDR1 SGHDT and CDR2 YYEEEE. The V and J ends lost 5 bases and 7 bases, in that order; junction bases with no gene match: 13. DNA of the CDR3: TGTGCCAGCAGTCCTCGATACGGGACAGGGGGCGGGGAGCAGTACTTC. Residues: CASSPRYGTGGGEQYF. Full variable domain (outside the CDR3, taken from reference TRBV5-6 and TRBJ2-7): DAGVTQSPTHLIKTRGQQVTLRCSPKSGHDTVSWYQQALGQGPQFIFQYYEEEERQRGNFPDRFSGHQFPNYSSELNVNALLLGDSALYLCASSPRYGTGGGEQYFGPGTRLTVT.